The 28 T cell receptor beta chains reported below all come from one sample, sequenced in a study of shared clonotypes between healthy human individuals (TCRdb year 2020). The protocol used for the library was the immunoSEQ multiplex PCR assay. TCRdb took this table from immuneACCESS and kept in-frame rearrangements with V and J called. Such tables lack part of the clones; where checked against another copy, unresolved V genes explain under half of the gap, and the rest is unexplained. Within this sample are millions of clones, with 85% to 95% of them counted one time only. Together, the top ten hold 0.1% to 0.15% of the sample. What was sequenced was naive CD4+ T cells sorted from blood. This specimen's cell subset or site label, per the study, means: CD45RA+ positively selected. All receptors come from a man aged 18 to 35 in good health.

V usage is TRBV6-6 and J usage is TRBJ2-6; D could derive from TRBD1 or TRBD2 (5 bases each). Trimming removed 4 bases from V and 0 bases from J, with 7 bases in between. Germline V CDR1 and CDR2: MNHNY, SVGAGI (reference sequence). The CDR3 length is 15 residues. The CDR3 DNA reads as TGTGCCAGCAGTTCAGGGAGCTCTGGGGCCAACGTCCTGACTTTC. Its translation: CASSSGSSGANVLTF.

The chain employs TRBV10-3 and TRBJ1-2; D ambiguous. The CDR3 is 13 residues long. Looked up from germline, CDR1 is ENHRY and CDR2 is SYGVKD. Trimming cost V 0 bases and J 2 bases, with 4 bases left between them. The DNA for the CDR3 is TGTGCCATCAGTGAGTCCAGGAACTATGGCTACACCTTC. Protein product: CAISESRNYGYTF.

The CDR3: CASSQVPGQQETQYF. The CDR3 region has the DNA TGCGCCAGCAGCCAAGTCCCGGGACAGCAAGAGACCCAGTACTTC. The chain combines TRBV4-1 with TRBJ2-5; 7 bases fit TRBD1. Looked up from germline, CDR1 is MGHRA and CDR2 is YSYEKL. The CDR3 contains 15 residues. Trimming cost V 1 base and J 2 bases; bases outside gene matches: 4.

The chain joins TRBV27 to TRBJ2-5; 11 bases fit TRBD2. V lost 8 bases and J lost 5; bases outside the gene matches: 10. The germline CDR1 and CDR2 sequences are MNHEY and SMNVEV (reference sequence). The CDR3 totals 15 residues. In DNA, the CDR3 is TGTGCCAGCGGCAATAGCGGGAGGGCGTGGGAGACCCAGTACTTC. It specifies CASGNSGRAWETQYF.

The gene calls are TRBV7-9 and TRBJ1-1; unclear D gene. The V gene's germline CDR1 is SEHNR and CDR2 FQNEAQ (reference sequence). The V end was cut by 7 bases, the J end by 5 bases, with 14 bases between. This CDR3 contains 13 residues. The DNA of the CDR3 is TGTGCCAGCATGGGAATGGGCCAGACTGAAGCTTTCTTT. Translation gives CASMGMGQTEAFF.

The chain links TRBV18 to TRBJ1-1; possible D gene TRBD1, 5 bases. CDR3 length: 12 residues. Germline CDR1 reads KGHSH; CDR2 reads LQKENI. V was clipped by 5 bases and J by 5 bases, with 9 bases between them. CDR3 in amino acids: CASSASGTEAFF. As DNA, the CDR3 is TGTGCCAGCTCAGCATCAGGGACTGAAGCTTTCTTT.

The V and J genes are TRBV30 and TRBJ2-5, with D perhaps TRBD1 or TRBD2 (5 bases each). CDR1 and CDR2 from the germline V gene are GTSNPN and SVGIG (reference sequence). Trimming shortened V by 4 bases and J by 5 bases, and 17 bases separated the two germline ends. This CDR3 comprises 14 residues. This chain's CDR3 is CAWNTRGRGETQYF. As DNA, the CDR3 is TGTGCCTGGAACACTCGGGGAAGGGGTGAGACCCAGTACTTC.

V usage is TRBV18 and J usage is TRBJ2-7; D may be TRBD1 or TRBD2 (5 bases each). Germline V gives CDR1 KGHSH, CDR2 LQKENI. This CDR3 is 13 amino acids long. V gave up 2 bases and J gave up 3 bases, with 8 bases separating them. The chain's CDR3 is CASSPGDGYEQYF. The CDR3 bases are TGTGCCAGCTCACCAGGGGACGGCTACGAGCAGTACTTC.

The CDR3 nucleotides are TGTGCCAGCAGTCCCGGGACTAGCGGGAGACCAGCCGCGACCCAGTACTTC. Amino acid sequence: CASSPGTSGRPAATQYF. The chain joins TRBV5-4 to TRBJ2-5; 14 positions match TRBD2. The germline V gene encodes CDR1 SGHNT and CDR2 YYREEE (reference sequence). CDR3 length equals 17 residues. V shed 5 bases, J shed 7 bases, and the junction held 13 bases outside the gene matches.

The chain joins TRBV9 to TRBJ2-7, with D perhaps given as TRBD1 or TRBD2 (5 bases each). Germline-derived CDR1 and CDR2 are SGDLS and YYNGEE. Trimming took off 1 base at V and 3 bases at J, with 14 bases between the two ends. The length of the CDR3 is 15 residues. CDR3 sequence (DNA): TGTGCCAGCAGCGTATTTCCCGGGGCGGTCTACGAGCAGTACTTC. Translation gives CASSVFPGAVYEQYF.

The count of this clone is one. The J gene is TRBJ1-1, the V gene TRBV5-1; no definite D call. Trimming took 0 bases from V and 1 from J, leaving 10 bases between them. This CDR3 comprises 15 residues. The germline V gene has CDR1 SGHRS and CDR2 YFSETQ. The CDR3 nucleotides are TGCGCCAGCAGCTTGGGGAACGTCCCGAACACTGAAGCTTTCTTT. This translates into CASSLGNVPNTEAFF.

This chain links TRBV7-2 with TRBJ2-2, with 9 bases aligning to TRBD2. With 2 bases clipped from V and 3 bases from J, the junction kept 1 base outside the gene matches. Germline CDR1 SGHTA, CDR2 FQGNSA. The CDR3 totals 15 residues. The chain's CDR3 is CASSLLAGYTGELFF. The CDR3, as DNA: TGTGCCAGCAGCTTACTAGCGGGATACACCGGGGAGCTGTTTTTT.

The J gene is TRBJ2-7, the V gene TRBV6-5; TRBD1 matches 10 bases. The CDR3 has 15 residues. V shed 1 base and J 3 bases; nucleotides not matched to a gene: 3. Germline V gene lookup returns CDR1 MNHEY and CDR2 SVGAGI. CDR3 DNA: TGTGCCAGCAGTTACTTGGGACAGGGGATCTACGAGCAGTACTTC. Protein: CASSYLGQGIYEQYF.

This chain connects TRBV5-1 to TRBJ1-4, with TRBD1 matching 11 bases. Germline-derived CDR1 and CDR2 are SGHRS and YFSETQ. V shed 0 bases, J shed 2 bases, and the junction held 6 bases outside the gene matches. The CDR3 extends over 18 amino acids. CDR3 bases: TGCGCCAGCAGCTTGGAGAGGACAGGGGGCGCGACTAATGAAAAACTGTTTTTT. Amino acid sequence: CASSLERTGGATNEKLFF.

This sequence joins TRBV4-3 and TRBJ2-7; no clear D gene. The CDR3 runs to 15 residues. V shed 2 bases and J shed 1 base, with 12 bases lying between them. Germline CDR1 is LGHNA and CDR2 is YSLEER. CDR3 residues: CASSQLSAASYEQYF. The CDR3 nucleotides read TGCGCCAGCAGCCAATTATCGGCCGCGTCCTACGAGCAGTACTTC.

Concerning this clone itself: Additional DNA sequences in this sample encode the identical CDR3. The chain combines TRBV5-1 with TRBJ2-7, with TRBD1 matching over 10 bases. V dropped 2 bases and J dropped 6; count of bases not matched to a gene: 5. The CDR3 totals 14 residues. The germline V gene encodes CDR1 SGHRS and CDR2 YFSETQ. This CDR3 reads CASSLSGTGAEQYF. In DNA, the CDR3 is TGCGCCAGCAGCTTATCGGGGACAGGGGCCGAGCAGTACTTC.

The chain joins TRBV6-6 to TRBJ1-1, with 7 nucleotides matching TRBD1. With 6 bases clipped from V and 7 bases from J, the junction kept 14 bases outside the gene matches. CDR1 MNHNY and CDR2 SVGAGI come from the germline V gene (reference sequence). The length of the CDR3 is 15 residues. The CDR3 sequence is CASRKNRDSPYEAFF. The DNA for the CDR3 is TGTGCCAGCAGGAAGAATCGGGACAGCCCCTATGAAGCTTTCTTT.

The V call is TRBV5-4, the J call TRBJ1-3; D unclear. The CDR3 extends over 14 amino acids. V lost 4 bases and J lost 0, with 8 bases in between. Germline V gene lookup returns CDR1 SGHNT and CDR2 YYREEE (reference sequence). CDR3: CASSQGSSGNTIYF. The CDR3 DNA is TGTGCCAGCAGCCAAGGTTCCTCTGGAAACACCATATATTTT.

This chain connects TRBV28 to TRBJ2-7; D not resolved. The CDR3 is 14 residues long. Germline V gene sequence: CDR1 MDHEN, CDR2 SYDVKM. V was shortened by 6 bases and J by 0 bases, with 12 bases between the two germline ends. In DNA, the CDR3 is TGTGCCAGCAGAAAGGAGATAAACTCCTACGAGCAGTACTTC. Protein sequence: CASRKEINSYEQYF.

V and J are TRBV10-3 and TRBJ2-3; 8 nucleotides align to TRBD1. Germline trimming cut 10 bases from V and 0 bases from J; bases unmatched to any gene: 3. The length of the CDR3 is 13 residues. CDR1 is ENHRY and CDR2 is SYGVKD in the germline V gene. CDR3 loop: CANRDRSTDTQYF. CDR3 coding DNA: TGTGCCAACCGGGACAGGAGCACAGATACGCAGTATTTT.

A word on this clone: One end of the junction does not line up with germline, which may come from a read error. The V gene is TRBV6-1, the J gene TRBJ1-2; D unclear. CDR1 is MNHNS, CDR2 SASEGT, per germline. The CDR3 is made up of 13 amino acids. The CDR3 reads CASNDQVRAPGNF. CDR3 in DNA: TGTGCCAGCAATGACCAGGTCAGAGCCCCGGGGAACTTC.

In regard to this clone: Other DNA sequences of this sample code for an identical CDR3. CDR3 DNA sequence: TGTGCCTGGAGCCCACAAGAGACCCAGTACTTC. It encodes CAWSPQETQYF. The chain uses TRBV30 and TRBJ2-5; unclear D gene. V was shortened by 3 bases and J by 2 bases, with 4 bases between the two germline ends. The CDR3 is made up of 11 amino acids. Germline V lookup: CDR1 GTSNPN, CDR2 SVGIG (reference sequence).

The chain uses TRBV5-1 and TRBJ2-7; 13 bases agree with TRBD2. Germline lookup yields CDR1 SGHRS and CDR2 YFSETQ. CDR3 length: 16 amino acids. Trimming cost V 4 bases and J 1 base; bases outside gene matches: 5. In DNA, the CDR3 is TGCGCCAGCAGCGCACTAGCGGGGGGGAAGTCCTACGAGCAGTACTTC. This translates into CASSALAGGKSYEQYF.

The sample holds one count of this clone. Here the CDR3 reads CASSPAGYEQYF. CDR3 sequence (DNA): TGTGCCAGCAGCCCCGCGGGTTACGAGCAGTACTTC. The gene calls are TRBV11-2 and TRBJ2-7, with a weak D call TRBD2 (5 bases). Germline V gives CDR1 SGHAT, CDR2 FQNNGV. Trimming left V 5 bases short and J 4 bases short, with 9 bases between. The CDR3 consists of 12 residues.

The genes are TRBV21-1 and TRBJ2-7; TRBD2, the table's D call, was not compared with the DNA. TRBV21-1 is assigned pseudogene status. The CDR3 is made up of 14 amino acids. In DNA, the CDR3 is TGTGCCAGCAGCAAAGCGCTGGCCCCGGGTGGAGTAGTCTTC. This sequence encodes CASSKALAPGGVVF.

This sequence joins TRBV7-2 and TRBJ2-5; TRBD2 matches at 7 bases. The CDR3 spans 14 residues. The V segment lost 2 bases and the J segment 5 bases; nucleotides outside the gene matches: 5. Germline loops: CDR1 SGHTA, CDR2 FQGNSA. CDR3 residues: CASSLLRTSETQYF. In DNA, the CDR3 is TGTGCCAGCAGCTTATTAAGGACTAGTGAGACCCAGTACTTC.

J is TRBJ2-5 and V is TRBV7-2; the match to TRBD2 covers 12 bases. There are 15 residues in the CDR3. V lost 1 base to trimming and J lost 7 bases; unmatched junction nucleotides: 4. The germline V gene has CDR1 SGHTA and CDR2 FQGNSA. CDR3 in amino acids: CASSLGLTSGGTQYF. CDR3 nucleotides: TGTGCCAGCAGCTTAGGGTTGACTAGCGGGGGGACCCAGTACTTC. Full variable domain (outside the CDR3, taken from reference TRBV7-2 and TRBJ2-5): GAGVSQSPSNKVTEKGKDVELRCDPISGHTALYWYRQSLGQGLEFLIYFQGNSAPDKSGLPSDRFSAERTGGSVSTLTIQRTQQEDSAVYLCASSLGLTSGGTQYFGPGTRLLVL.

The CDR3, as DNA: TGCGCCAGCAGCCACCCCCGAGGGGGTTACGCCGGGGAGCTGTTTTTT. As protein: CASSHPRGGYAGELFF. The chain joins TRBV4-1 to TRBJ2-2; D possibly corresponds to TRBD1 (6 bases). This CDR3 spans 16 amino acids. Trimming left V 3 bases short and J 6 bases short, with 17 bases between. Germline V gives CDR1 MGHRA, CDR2 YSYEKL.